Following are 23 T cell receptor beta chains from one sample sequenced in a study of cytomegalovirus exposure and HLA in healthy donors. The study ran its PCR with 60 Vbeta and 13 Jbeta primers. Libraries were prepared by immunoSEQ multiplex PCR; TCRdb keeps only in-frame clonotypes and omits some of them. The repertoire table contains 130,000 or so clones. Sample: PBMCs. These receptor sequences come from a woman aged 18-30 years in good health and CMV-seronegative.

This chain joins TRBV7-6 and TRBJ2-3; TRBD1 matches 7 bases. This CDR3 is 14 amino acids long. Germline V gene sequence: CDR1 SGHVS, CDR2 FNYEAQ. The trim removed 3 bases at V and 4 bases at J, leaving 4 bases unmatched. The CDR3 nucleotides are TGTGCCAGCAGCTTGAGGACAGGCCCAGATACGCAGTATTTT. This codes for CASSLRTGPDTQYF.

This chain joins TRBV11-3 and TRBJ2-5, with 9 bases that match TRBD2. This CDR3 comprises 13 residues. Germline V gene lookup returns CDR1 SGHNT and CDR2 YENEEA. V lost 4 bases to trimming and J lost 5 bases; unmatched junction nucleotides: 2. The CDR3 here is CASSSGLAETQYF. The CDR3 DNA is TGTGCCAGCAGCTCGGGACTAGCTGAGACCCAGTACTTC.

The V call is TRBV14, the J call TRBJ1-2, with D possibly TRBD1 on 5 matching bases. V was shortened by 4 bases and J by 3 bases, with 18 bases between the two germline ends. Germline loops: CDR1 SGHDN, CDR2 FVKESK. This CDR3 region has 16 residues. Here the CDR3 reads CASSRLDTNAYYGYTF. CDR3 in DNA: TGTGCCAGCAGCCGATTGGACACGAACGCCTACTATGGCTACACCTTC.

The CDR3 nucleotides are TGTGCCAGTAGTATCGTCGACAGGGGTGGGAGAAACACTGAAGCTTTCTTT. Encoded protein: CASSIVDRGGRNTEAFF. The rearrangement joins TRBV19 to TRBJ1-1, with 8 bases that match TRBD1. This CDR3 spans 17 amino acids. The V segment lost 3 bases and the J segment 2 bases; nucleotides outside the gene matches: 11. Germline V CDR1 and CDR2: LNHDA, SQIVND (reference sequence).

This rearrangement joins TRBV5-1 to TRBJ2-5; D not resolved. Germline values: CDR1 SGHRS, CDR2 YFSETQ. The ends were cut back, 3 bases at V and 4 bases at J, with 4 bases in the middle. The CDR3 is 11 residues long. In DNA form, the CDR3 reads TGCGCCAGCAGCTCCGGAGAGACCCAGTACTTC. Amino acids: CASSSGETQYF.

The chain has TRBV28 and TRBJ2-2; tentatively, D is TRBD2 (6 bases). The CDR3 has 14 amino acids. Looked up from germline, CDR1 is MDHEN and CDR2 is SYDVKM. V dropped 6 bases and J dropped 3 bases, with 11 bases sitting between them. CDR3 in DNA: TGTGCCAGCAGCCCCCGGAGGGACACCGGGGAGCTGTTTTTT. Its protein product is CASSPRRDTGELFF.

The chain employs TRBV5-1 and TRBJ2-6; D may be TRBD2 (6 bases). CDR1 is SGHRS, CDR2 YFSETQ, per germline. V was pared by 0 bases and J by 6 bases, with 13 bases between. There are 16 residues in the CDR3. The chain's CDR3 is CASSLAPSGVANVLTF. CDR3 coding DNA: TGCGCCAGCAGCTTGGCCCCCTCGGGGGTGGCCAACGTCCTGACTTTC.

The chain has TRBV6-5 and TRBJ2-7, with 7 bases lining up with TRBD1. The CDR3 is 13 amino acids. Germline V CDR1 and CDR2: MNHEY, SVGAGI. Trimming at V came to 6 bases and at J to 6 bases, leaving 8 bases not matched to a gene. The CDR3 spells CASSAQTGPEQYF. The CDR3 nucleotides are TGTGCCAGCAGCGCCCAGACAGGGCCCGAGCAGTACTTC.

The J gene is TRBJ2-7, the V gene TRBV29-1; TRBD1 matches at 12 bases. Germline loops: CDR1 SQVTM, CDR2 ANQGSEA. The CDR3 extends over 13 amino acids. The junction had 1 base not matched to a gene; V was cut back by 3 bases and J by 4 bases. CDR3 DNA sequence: TGCAGCGTTGAGGGACAGGGGGCTTACGAGCAGTACTTC. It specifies CSVEGQGAYEQYF.

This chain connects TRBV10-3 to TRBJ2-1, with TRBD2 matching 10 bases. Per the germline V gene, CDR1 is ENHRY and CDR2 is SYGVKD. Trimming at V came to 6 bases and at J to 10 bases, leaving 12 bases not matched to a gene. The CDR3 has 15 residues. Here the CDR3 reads CAIRRAGGPDNEQFF. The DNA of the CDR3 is TGTGCCATCAGAAGAGCGGGAGGGCCTGATAACGAGCAGTTCTTC.

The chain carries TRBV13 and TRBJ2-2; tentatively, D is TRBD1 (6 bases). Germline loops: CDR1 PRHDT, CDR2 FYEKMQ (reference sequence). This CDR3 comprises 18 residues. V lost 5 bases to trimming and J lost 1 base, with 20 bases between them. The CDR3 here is CASSPGGSGHLNTGELFF. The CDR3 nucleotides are TGTGCCAGCAGCCCCGGCGGATCGGGACACCTGAACACCGGGGAGCTGTTTTTT.

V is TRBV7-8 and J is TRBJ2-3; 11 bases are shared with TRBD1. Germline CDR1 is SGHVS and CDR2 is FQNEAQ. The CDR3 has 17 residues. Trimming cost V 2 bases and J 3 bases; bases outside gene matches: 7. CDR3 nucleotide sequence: TGTGCCAGCAGCTTATCCCCCGGACAGGGGGCTACAGATACGCAGTATTTT. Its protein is CASSLSPGQGATDTQYF.

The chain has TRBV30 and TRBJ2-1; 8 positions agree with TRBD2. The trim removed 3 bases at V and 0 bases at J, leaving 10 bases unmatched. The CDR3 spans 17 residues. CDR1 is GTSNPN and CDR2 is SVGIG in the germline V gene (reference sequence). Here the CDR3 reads CAWRKIYGTSSYNEQFF. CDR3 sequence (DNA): TGTGCCTGGAGAAAAATCTACGGGACTAGCTCCTACAATGAGCAGTTCTTC. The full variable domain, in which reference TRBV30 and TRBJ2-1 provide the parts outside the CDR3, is SQTIHQWPATLVQPVGSPLSLECTVEGTSNPNLYWYRQAAGRGLQLLFYSVGIGQISSEVPQNLSASRPQDRQFILSSKKLLLSDSGFYLCAWRKIYGTSSYNEQFFGPGTRLTVL.

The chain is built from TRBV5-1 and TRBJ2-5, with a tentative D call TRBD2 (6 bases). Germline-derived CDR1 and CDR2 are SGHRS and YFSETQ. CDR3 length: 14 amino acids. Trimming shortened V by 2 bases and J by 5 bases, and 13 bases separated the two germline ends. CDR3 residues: CASSFNPRDETQYF. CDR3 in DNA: TGCGCCAGCAGCTTCAATCCGCGGGATGAGACCCAGTACTTC.

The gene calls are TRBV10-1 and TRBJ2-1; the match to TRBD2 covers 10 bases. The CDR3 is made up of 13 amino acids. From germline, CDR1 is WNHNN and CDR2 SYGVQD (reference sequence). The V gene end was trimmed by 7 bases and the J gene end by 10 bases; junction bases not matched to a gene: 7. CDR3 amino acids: CASTEREGREQFF. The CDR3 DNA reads TGCGCCAGCACCGAGCGGGAGGGCCGAGAGCAGTTCTTC.

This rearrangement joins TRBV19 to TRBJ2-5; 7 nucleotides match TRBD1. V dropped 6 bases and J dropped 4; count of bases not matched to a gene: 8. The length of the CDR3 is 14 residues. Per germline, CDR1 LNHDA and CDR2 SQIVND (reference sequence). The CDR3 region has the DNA TGTGCCAGTAGGGTGACAGGGTGGTCAGAGACCCAGTACTTC. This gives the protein CASRVTGWSETQYF.

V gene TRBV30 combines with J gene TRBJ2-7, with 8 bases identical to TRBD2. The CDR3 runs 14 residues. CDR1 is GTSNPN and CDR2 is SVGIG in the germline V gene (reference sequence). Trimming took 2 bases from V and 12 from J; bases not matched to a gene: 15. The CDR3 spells CAWSKGSSGTVRYF. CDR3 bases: TGTGCCTGGAGTAAGGGGAGTAGCGGGACTGTAAGGTACTTC.

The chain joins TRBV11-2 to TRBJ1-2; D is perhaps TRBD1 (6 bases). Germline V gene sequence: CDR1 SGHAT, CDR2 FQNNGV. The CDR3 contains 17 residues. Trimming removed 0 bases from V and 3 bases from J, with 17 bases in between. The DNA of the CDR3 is TGTGCCAGCAGCTTAGACCAAACAGGGCCCCGACACTATGGCTACACCTTC. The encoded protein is CASSLDQTGPRHYGYTF.

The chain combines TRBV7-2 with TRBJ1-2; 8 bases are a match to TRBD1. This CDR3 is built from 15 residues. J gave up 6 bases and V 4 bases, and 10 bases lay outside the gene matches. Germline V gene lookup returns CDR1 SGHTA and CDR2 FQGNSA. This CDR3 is CASSSRQGRVNGYTF. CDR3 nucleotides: TGTGCCAGCAGCTCAAGACAGGGGAGAGTCAATGGCTACACCTTC. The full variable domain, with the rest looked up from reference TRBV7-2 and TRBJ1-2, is GAGVSQSPSNKVTEKGKDVELRCDPISGHTALYWYRQSLGQGLEFLIYFQGNSAPDKSGLPSDRFSAERTGGSVSTLTIQRTQQEDSAVYLCASSSRQGRVNGYTFGSGTRLTVV.

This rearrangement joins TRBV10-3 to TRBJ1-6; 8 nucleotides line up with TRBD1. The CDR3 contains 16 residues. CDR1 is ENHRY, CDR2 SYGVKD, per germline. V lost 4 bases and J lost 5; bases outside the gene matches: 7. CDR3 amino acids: CAISVQGARDNSPLHF. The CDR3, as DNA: TGTGCCATCAGTGTGCAGGGGGCGAGGGATAATTCACCCCTCCACTTT.

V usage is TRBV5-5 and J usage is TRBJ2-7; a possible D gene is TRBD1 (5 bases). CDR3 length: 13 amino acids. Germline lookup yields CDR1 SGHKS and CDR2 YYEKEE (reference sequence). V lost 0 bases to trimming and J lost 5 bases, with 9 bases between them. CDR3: CASSLGRADEQYV. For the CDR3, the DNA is TGTGCCAGCAGCTTGGGCAGGGCTGACGAGCAGTACGTC.

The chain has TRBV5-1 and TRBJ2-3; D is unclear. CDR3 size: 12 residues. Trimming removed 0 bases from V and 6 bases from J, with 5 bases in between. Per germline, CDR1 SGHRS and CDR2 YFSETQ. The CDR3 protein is CASSLDRDTQYF. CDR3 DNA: TGCGCCAGCAGCTTGGATCGGGATACGCAGTATTTT.

CDR3 residues: CASRTGSYNSPLHF. The CDR3, as DNA: TGTGCCAGCAGGACAGGGTCCTATAATTCACCCCTCCACTTT. The chain is built from TRBV6-5 and TRBJ1-6; 7 nucleotides line up with TRBD1. Per germline, CDR1 MNHEY and CDR2 SVGAGI. The CDR3 has 14 amino acids. Trimming at V came to 6 bases and at J to 1 base, leaving 0 bases not matched to a gene.